The T cell receptor (beta chain) under discussion was sequenced for a study of blood T cell repertoires in COVID-19. Study overall: Specimens from acute and convalescent COVID-19 originated in the United States, Italy and Spain. PBMCs, B-cell-depleted T cells, or T cells were the source of the cDNA or gDNA that made up the material.

Measured with immunoSEQ multiplex PCR; TCRdb has only the in-frame clones, and not every one. The profile shows 200,000 to 250,000 clones, about 84% of them singletons. Sample: peripheral blood. The sequence came from a man at least 80 years old with acute or convalescent COVID-19.

The CDR3: CASSLGDGSYEQYF. The CDR3 DNA is TGTGCCAGCAGTTTGGGTGACGGGTCCTACGAGCAGTACTTC. This sequence joins TRBV28 and TRBJ2-7; D is uncertain. Germline V gene data show CDR1 as MDHEN and CDR2 as SYDVKM. CDR3 size: 14 residues. V was trimmed by 3 bases and J by 1 base, leaving 10 bases between them.